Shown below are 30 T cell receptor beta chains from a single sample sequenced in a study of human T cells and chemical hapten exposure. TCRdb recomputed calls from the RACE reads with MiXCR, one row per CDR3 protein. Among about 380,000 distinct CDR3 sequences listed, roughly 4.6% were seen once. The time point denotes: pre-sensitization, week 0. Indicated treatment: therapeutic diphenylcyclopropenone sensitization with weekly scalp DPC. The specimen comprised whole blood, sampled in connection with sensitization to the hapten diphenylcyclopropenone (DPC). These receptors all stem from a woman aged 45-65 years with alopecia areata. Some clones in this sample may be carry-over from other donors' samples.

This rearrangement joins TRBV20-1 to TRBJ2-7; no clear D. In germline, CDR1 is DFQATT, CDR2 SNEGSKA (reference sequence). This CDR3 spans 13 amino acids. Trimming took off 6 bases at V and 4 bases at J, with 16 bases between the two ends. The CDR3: CSAVSGNRYEQYF. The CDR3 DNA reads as TGCAGTGCCGTATCAGGTAACAGATACGAGCAGTACTTC.

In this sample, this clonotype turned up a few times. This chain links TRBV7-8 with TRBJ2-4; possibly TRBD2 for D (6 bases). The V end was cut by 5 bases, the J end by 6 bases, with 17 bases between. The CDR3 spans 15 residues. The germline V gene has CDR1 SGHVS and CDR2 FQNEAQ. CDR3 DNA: TGTGCCAGCAGCCCGCCCCGGGTAGCGGCAAACATTCAGTACTTC. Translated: CASSPPRVAANIQYF.

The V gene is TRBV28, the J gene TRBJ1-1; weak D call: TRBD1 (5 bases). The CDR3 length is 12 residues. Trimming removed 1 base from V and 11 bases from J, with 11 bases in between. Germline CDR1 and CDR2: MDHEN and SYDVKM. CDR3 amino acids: CASSLFQGTAFF. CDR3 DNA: TGTGCCAGCAGTTTATTCCAGGGAACGGCTTTCTTT.

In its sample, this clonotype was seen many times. DNA for the CDR3: TGTGCCAGCAGTTTCCCCGGACAGGTCTACGAGCAGTACTTC. This codes for CASSFPGQVYEQYF. This chain joins TRBV28 and TRBJ2-7, with TRBD1 matching over 7 bases. Trimming took 3 bases from V and 3 from J; bases not matched to a gene: 5. This CDR3 is 14 amino acids long. Germline-derived CDR1 and CDR2 are MDHEN and SYDVKM.

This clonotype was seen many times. CDR3 region: CASSLGDRGAEKLFF. The CDR3 nucleotides are TGTGCCAGCAGCTTAGGGGACAGGGGTGCGGAAAAACTGTTTTTT. This sequence joins TRBV7-9 and TRBJ1-4; 10 bases are shared with TRBD1. Germline V gene lookup returns CDR1 SEHNR and CDR2 FQNEAQ (reference sequence). The CDR3 is made up of 15 amino acids. V lost 1 base, J lost 8 bases, and 4 bases stayed unmatched.

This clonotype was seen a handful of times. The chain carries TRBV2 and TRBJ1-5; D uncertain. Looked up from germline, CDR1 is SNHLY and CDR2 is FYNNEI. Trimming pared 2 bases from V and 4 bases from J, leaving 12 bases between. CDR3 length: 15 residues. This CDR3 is CASSEHSNHNQPQHF. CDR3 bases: TGTGCCAGCAGTGAACACAGCAACCATAATCAGCCCCAGCATTTT.

The CDR3 sequence: CASSLSGSGSTDTQYF. CDR3 bases: TGTGCCAGCAGTTTATCGGGTAGCGGAAGCACAGATACGCAGTATTTT. The rearrangement uses TRBV28 and TRBJ2-3; a possible D gene is TRBD2 (6 bases). Germline CDR1 and CDR2: MDHEN and SYDVKM. Trimming took 1 base from V and 0 from J, leaving 11 bases between them. The CDR3 extends over 16 amino acids. The full variable domain, its missing parts supplied by reference TRBV28 and TRBJ2-3, is DVKVTQSSRYLVKRTGEKVFLECVQDMDHENMFWYRQDPGLGLRLIYFSYDVKMKEKGDIPEGYSVSREKKERFSLILESASTNQTSMYLCASSLSGSGSTDTQYFGPGTRLTVL.

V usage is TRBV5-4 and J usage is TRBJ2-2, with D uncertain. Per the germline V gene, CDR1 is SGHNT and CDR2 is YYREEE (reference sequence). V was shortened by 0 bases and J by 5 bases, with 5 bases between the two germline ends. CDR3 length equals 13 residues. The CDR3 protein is CASSLGPTGELFF. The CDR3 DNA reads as TGTGCCAGCAGCTTGGGGCCGACCGGGGAGCTGTTTTTT. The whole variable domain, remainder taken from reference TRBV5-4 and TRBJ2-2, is ETGVTQSPTHLIKTRGQQVTLRCSSQSGHNTVSWYQQALGQGPQFIFQYYREEENGRGNFPPRFSGLQFPNYSSELNVNALELDDSALYLCASSLGPTGELFFGEGSRLTVL.

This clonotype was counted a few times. The CDR3 nucleotides read TGCGCCAGCAGCCCGGATAATGGCATTCAGTACTTC. Amino acids: CASSPDNGIQYF. The rearrangement links TRBV5-1 to TRBJ2-4; no definite D call. V lost 4 bases and J 9 bases, leaving 11 bases between the germline ends. This CDR3 comprises 12 residues. The germline CDR1 and CDR2 sequences are SGHRS and YFSETQ.

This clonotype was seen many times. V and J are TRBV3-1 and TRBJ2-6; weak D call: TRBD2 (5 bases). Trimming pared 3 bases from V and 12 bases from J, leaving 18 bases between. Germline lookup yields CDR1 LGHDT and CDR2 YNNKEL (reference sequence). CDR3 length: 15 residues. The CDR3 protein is CASSQSGRGSAVLTF. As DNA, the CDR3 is TGTGCCAGCAGCCAGTCCGGCAGAGGGTCAGCCGTCCTGACTTTC.

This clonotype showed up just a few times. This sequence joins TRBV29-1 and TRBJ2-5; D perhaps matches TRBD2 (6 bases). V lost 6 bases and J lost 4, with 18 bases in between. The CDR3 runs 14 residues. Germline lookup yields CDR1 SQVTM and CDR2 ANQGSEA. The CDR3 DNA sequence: TGCAGCGTCGCCCAGGCGGGATTCTCAGAGACCCAGTACTTC. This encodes CSVAQAGFSETQYF.

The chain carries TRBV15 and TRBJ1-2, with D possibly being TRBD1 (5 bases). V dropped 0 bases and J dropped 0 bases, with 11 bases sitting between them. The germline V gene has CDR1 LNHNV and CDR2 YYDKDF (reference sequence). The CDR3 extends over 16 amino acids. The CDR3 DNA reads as TGTGCCACCAGCAGAGATTATAAGGGGACTAACTATGGCTACACCTTC. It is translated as CATSRDYKGTNYGYTF.

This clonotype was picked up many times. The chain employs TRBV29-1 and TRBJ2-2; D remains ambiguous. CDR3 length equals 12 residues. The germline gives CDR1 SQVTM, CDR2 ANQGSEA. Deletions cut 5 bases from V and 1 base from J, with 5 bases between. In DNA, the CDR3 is TGCAGCGTTCGGCAGAACACCGGGGAGCTGTTTTTT. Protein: CSVRQNTGELFF.

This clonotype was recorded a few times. In DNA, the CDR3 is TGCAGTGCTAGAGATCGACAGGGGGCCCTCTACTACGAGCAGTACTTC. Protein: CSARDRQGALYYEQYF. The J gene is TRBJ2-7, the V gene TRBV20-1; TRBD1 matches 10 bases. CDR1 and CDR2 (germline): DFQATT, SNEGSKA (reference sequence). This CDR3 is 16 amino acids long. The trim removed 0 bases at V and 3 bases at J, leaving 8 bases unmatched.

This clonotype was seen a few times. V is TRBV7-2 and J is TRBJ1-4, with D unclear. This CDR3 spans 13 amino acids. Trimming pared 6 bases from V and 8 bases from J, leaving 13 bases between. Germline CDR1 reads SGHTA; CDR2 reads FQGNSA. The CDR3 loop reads CASSREGGEKLFF. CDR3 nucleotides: TGTGCCAGCAGTCGGGAGGGTGGCGAAAAACTGTTTTTT.

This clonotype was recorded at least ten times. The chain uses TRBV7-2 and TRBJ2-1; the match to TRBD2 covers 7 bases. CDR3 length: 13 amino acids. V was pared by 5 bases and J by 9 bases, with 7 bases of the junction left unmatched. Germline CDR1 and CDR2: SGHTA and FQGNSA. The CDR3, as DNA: TGTGCCAGCAGCCTCATAGGGAGGGGTGAGCAGTTCTTC. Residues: CASSLIGRGEQFF.

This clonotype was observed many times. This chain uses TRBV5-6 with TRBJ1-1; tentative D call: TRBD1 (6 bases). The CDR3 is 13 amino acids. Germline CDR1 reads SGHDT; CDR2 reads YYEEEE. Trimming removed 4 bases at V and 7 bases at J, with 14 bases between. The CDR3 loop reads CASSPGEGVEAFF. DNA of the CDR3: TGTGCCAGCAGCCCGGGCGAGGGGGTTGAAGCTTTCTTT.

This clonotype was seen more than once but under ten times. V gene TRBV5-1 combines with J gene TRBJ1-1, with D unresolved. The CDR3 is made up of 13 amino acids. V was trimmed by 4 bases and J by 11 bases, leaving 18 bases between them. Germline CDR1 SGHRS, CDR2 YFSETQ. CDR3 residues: CASSLDSDSRAFF. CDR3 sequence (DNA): TGCGCCAGCAGCCTGGACTCTGACTCGCGGGCTTTCTTT.

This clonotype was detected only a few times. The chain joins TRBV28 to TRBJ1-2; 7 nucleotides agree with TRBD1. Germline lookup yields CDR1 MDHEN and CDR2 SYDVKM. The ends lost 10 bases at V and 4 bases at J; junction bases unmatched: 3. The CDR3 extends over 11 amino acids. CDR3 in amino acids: CATGTAYGYTF. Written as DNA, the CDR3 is TGTGCCACCGGGACAGCCTATGGCTACACCTTC.

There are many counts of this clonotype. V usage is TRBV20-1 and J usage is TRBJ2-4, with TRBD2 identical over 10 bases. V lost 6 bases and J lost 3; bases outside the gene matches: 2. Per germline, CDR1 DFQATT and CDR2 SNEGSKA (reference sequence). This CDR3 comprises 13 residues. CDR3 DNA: TGCAGTGCATCTAGCGGGAGCAAAAACATTCAGTACTTC. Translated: CSASSGSKNIQYF.

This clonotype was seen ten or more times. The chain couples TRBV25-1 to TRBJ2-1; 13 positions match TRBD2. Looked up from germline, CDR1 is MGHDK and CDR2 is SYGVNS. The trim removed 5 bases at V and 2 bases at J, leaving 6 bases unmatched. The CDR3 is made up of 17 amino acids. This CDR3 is CASSPRTSGSPYNEQFF. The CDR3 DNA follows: TGTGCCAGCAGTCCACGGACTAGCGGGAGTCCCTACAATGAGCAGTTCTTC. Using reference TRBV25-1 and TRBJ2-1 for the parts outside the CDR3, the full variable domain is EADIYQTPRYLVIGTGKKITLECSQTMGHDKMYWYQQDPGMELHLIHYSYGVNSTEKGDLSSESTVSRIRTEHFPLTLESARPSHTSQYLCASSPRTSGSPYNEQFFGPGTRLTVL.

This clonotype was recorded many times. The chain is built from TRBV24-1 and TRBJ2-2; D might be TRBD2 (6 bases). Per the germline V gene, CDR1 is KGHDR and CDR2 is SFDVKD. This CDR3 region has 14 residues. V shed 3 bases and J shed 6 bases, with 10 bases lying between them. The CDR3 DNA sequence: TGTGCCACCAGTGATGTAGCGGTAGCCGGGGAGCTGTTTTTT. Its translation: CATSDVAVAGELFF.

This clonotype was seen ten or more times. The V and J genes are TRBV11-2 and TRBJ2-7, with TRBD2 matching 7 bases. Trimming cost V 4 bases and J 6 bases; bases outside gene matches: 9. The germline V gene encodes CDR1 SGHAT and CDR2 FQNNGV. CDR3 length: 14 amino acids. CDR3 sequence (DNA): TGTGCCAGCAGCTCCGGGGGGATGAGAGGCGAGCAGTACTTC. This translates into CASSSGGMRGEQYF.

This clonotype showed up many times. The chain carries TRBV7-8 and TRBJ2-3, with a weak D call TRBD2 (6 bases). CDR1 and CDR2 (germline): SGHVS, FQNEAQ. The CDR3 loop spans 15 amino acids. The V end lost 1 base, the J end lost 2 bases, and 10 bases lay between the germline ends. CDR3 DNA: TGTGCCAGCAGCTTAGAGGGACTCACCACAGATACGCAGTATTTT. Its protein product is CASSLEGLTTDTQYF.

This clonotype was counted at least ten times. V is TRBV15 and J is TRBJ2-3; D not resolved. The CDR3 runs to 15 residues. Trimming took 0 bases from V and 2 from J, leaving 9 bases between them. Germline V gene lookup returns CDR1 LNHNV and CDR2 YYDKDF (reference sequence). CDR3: CATSRESGFTDTQYF. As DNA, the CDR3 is TGTGCCACCAGCAGAGAGTCCGGCTTCACAGATACGCAGTATTTT.

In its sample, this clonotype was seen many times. The CDR3 bases are TGTGCCAGCAGCCAAGGCGTCACAGACAGGGCCGGGGAGCTGTTTTTT. It yields the protein CASSQGVTDRAGELFF. J is TRBJ2-2 and V is TRBV3-1, with 7 nucleotides matching TRBD1. V was pared by 1 base and J by 6 bases, with 8 bases of the junction left unmatched. The CDR3 is 16 amino acids. Germline CDR1 reads LGHDT; CDR2 reads YNNKEL (reference sequence).

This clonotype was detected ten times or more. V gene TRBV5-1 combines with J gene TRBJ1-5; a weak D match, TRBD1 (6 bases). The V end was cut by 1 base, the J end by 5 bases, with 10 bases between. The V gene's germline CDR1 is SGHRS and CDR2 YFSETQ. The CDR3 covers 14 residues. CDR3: CASSLLGADQPQHF. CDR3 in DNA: TGCGCCAGCAGCTTGTTGGGGGCTGATCAGCCCCAGCATTTT.

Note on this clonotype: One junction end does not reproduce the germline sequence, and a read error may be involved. CDR3 loop: CASSLSSGAERRNF. The DNA of the CDR3 is TGTGCCAGCAGCCTTTCGTCTGGGGCGGAAAGACGGAACTTC. The rearrangement joins TRBV7-8 to TRBJ2-7, with a possible D match to TRBD1 (5 bases). CDR1 is SGHVS and CDR2 is FQNEAQ in the germline V gene. The CDR3 extends over 14 amino acids.

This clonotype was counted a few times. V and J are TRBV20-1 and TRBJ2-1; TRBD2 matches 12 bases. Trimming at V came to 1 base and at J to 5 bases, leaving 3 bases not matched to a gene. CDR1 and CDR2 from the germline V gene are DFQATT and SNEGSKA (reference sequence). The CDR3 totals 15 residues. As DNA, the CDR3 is TGCAGTGCTAGAGCTCCTAGCGGGAGGGACAATGAGCAGTTCTTC. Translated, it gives CSARAPSGRDNEQFF.

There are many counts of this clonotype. CDR3 amino acids: CASSEAKKGNQPQHF. For the CDR3, the DNA is TGTGCCAGCAGCGAAGCTAAAAAGGGGAATCAGCCCCAGCATTTT. This chain links TRBV16 with TRBJ1-5, with a weak D call TRBD1 (5 bases). V lost 5 bases and J 4 bases, leaving 15 bases between the germline ends. CDR1 KGHSY and CDR2 FQNENV come from the germline V gene. The CDR3 is made up of 15 amino acids.